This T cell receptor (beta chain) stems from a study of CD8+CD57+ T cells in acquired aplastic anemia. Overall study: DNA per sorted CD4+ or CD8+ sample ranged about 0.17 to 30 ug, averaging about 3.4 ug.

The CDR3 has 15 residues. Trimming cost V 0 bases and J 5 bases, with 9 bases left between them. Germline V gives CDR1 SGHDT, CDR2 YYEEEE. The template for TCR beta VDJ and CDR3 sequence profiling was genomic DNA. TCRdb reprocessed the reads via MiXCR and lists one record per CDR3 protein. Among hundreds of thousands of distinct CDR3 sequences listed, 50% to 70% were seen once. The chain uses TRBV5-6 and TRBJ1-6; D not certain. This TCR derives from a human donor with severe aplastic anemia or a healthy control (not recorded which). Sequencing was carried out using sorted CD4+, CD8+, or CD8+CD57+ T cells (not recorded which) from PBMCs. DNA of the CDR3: TGTGCCAGCAGCTTGGACAGCATTAATAATTCACCCCTCCACTTT. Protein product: CASSLDSINNSPLHF.